This T cell receptor (beta chain) was captured by sequencing in a study of blood T cell repertoires in COVID-19. Study-wide context: Both acute and convalescent COVID-19 samples were obtained from the United States, Italy and Spain. From T cells, B-cell-depleted T cells, or PBMCs came the material, which was cDNA or gDNA.

Profiling relied on immunoSEQ multiplex PCR, and the TCRdb table lists in-frame clones only, not all of them. The sample has under 150,000 clones; approximately 80% are singletons. CDR1 MDHEN and CDR2 SYDVKM come from the germline V gene. After removal of 6 bases from V and 4 bases from J, the junction contained 4 bases not matched to a gene. The CDR3 spans 14 residues. The rearrangement joins TRBV28 to TRBJ2-2; 8 bases map to TRBD1. Sequenced sample: peripheral blood. This receptor was identified in a man aged 55 to 70 with active or convalescent COVID-19. As DNA, the CDR3 is TGTGCCAGCAGATACGGACAGGGCACCGGGGAGCTGTTTTTT. This sequence encodes CASRYGQGTGELFF.